These T cell receptor beta chains were read from a single sample in a study of blood T cells in healthy people across ages. TCRdb independently ran MiXCR on the 5' RACE reads; one entry per CDR3 protein. The repertoire has some 940,000 distinct CDR3 sequences, under 35% of them found once; the top ten carry 10%. The same data also went into a second study, on T cells of mothers and their children.

The sample was blood. Receptor source: a woman aged 40 to 55 in good health. Both conserved end residues are part of each CDR3. D genes are given only for firm matches. Rows give clone size only sometimes, using once, few, many, or a class for an expanded clone.

size: few; J: TRBJ2-1; V: TRBV7-6; D: .; CDR3: CASSPGPTGERFF; DNA: TGTGCCAGCAGCCCTGGGCCTACTGGCGAGCGGTTCTTC
size: .; J: TRBJ1-2; V: TRBV28; D: .; CDR3: CASRAGSGYGYTF; DNA: TGTGCCAGCAGAGCGGGCTCGGGCTATGGCTACACCTTC
size: many; J: TRBJ2-6; V: TRBV9; D: .; CDR3: CASSVVDSGANVLTF; DNA: TGTGCCAGCAGCGTCGTGGACTCTGGGGCCAACGTCCTGACTTTC
size: .; J: TRBJ1-5; V: TRBV20-1; D: .; CDR3: CSARDTGGHGNQPQHF; DNA: TGCAGTGCTAGAGATACTGGGGGGCACGGCAATCAGCCCCAGCATTTT
size: .; J: TRBJ2-7; V: TRBV3-1; D: .; CDR3: CASSQIGRADEQYF; DNA: TGTGCCAGCAGCCAGATTGGCAGGGCGGACGAGCAGTACTTC
size: few; J: TRBJ2-1; V: TRBV20-1; D: .; CDR3: CSAYTGTPYNEQFF; DNA: TGCAGTGCTTACACCGGGACACCATACAATGAGCAGTTCTTC
size: .; J: TRBJ2-1; V: TRBV20-1; D: TRBD2; CDR3: CSARAIRTSGSYNEQFF; DNA: TGCAGTGCTAGAGCTATTAGGACTAGCGGTTCTTACAATGAGCAGTTCTTC
size: few; J: TRBJ2-1; V: TRBV11-2; D: .; CDR3: CASSPTAGINEQFF; DNA: TGTGCCAGCAGTCCCACGGCCGGGATCAATGAGCAGTTCTTC
size: once; J: TRBJ2-2; V: TRBV5-1; D: .; CDR3: CASSSVTDSGELFF; DNA: TGCGCCAGCAGCTCAGTTACAGATTCCGGGGAGCTGTTTTTT
size: .; J: TRBJ1-2; V: TRBV4-1; D: .; CDR3: CASSQSLLTGHTGGGYTF; DNA: TGCGCCAGCAGCCAATCTCTCCTGACAGGCCACACCGGCGGTGGCTACACCTTC
size: .; J: TRBJ2-2; V: TRBV7-2; D: .; CDR3: CASSFSLDGTGELFF; DNA: TGTGCCAGCAGCTTTTCGCTAGACGGCACCGGGGAGCTGTTTTTT
size: few; J: TRBJ2-1; V: TRBV24-1; D: .; CDR3: CATSAPGGRGYNEQFF; DNA: TGTGCCACCAGTGCGCCCGGGGGCAGGGGCTACAATGAGCAGTTCTTC
size: many; J: TRBJ1-1; V: TRBV20-1; D: .; CDR3: CSARDVRGNAEAFF; DNA: TGCAGTGCTAGAGATGTTAGGGGGAACGCTGAAGCTTTCTTT
size: .; J: TRBJ2-3; V: TRBV9; D: TRBD2; CDR3: CASSVEGLAGGQDTQYF; DNA: TGTGCCAGCAGCGTAGAGGGACTAGCGGGGGGGCAAGATACGCAGTATTTT
size: .; J: TRBJ2-3; V: TRBV7-2; D: TRBD2; CDR3: CASSFGLAYTQYF; DNA: TGTGCCAGCAGCTTCGGACTAGCCTATACGCAGTATTTT
size: many; J: TRBJ2-3; V: TRBV4-1; D: .; CDR3: CASSQEGRASTDTQYF; DNA: TGCGCCAGCAGCCAAGAGGGCAGGGCGAGCACAGATACGCAGTATTTT
size: many; J: TRBJ2-7; V: TRBV4-3; D: TRBD1; CDR3: CASSLTGQGAGEQYF; DNA: TGCGCCAGCAGCCTCACGGGACAGGGGGCAGGGGAGCAGTACTTC
size: .; J: TRBJ2-1; V: TRBV6-1; D: TRBD1; CDR3: CASTQDRGLYNEQFF; DNA: TGTGCCAGCACTCAGGACAGGGGGCTATACAATGAGCAGTTCTTC
size: few; J: TRBJ1-1; V: TRBV27; D: .; CDR3: CASRGREDTEAFF; DNA: TGTGCCAGCAGGGGAAGGGAAGATACTGAAGCTTTCTTT
size: .; J: TRBJ2-5; V: TRBV5-1; D: TRBD2; CDR3: CASSLYSGGGETQYF; DNA: TGCGCCAGCAGCTTGTATAGCGGGGGCGGAGAGACCCAGTACTTC
size: few; J: TRBJ1-2; V: TRBV9; D: .; CDR3: CASSVTSGQMYGYTF; DNA: TGTGCCAGCAGCGTTACCTCTGGACAGATGTATGGCTACACCTTC
size: .; J: TRBJ2-2; V: TRBV6-5; D: TRBD2; CDR3: CASRIGGANTGELFF; DNA: TGTGCCAGCCGGATTGGGGGGGCGAACACCGGGGAGCTGTTTTTT
size: few; J: TRBJ2-5; V: TRBV28; D: TRBD2; CDR3: CASSYAGGRKTQYF; DNA: TGTGCCAGCAGTTATGCGGGGGGTAGGAAGACCCAGTACTTC
size: .; J: TRBJ2-3; V: TRBV3-1; D: .; CDR3: CASSHRWDTQYF; DNA: TGTGCCAGCAGCCACCGGTGGGATACGCAGTATTTT
size: .; J: TRBJ2-7; V: TRBV12-3/TRBV12-4; D: TRBD1; CDR3: CASTRAGGIEQYF; DNA: TGTGCCAGTACCCGGGCAGGGGGTATCGAGCAGTACTTC
size: many; J: TRBJ2-7; V: TRBV6-2/TRBV6-3; D: .; CDR3: CASSNAEYHEQYF; DNA: TGTGCCAGCAGCAACGCGGAGTACCACGAGCAGTACTTC
size: few; J: TRBJ1-2; V: TRBV18; D: .; CDR3: CASSTSQGTGYGYTF; DNA: TGTGCCAGCTCAACGTCGCAGGGGACCGGCTATGGCTACACCTTC
size: few; J: TRBJ1-1; V: TRBV7-2; D: .; CDR3: CASSLKAGRGEAFF; DNA: TGTGCCAGCAGCTTAAAGGCAGGGCGTGGTGAAGCTTTCTTT
size: .; J: TRBJ2-2; V: TRBV5-1; D: .; CDR3: CASSLWAGDTTGELFF; DNA: TGCGCCAGCAGCCTCTGGGCGGGGGACACCACCGGGGAGCTGTTTTTT
size: .; J: TRBJ2-4; V: TRBV6-5; D: TRBD2; CDR3: CASSLAGGTDEQYF; DNA: TGTGCCAGCAGCCTAGCGGGGGGGACGGATGAGCAGTACTTC
size: .; J: TRBJ1-1; V: TRBV9; D: .; CDR3: CASSVEGGIGGRNTEAFF; DNA: TGTGCCAGCAGCGTAGAGGGGGGGATAGGGGGACGGAACACTGAAGCTTTCTTT
size: .; J: TRBJ2-3; V: TRBV2; D: .; CDR3: CAGKAGMLTDTQYF; DNA: TGTGCCGGCAAGGCAGGGATGCTAACAGATACGCAGTATTTT
size: .; J: TRBJ2-1; V: TRBV7-9; D: .; CDR3: CASSLGDWEYQFF; DNA: TGTGCCAGCAGCTTAGGTGACTGGGAGTACCAGTTCTTC
size: .; J: TRBJ2-5; V: TRBV20-1; D: TRBD1; CDR3: CSADLDRGVQETQYF; DNA: TGCAGTGCTGACTTAGACAGGGGGGTCCAAGAGACCCAGTACTTC